These 5 T cell receptor beta chains came from one sample sequenced in a study of blood T cell repertoires in COVID-19. Sequenced by immunoSEQ multiplex PCR; TCRdb stores in-frame clones only, minus some. The sample has hundreds of thousands of clones; roughly 87% are singletons. The material sequenced was PBMCs or T cells enriched from blood (not recorded which). Source of these receptors: a woman between 18 and 30 years old who had recovered from COVID-19.

The rearrangement uses TRBV5-5 and TRBJ1-1; unclear D gene. The germline V gene has CDR1 SGHKS and CDR2 YYEKEE (reference sequence). Deletions cut 2 bases from V and 4 bases from J, with 15 bases between. There are 15 residues in the CDR3. CDR3 amino acids: CASSLGAVVGTEAFF. For the CDR3, the DNA is TGTGCCAGCAGCTTAGGTGCGGTAGTAGGCACTGAAGCTTTCTTT.

This clone appeared a single time. This chain links TRBV5-1 with TRBJ2-7; 9 bases fit TRBD2. The CDR3 consists of 14 residues. Germline trimming cut 7 bases from V and 0 bases from J; bases unmatched to any gene: 5. Germline V gives CDR1 SGHRS, CDR2 YFSETQ. This CDR3 is CASHSGGSSYEQYF. The CDR3 bases are TGCGCCAGCCACAGCGGGGGGAGCTCCTACGAGCAGTACTTC.

Notes on this clone: The sample carries other DNA sequences with the same CDR3. The J gene is TRBJ2-7, the V gene TRBV12-3 or TRBV12-4; D not certain. The V and J ends lost 6 bases and 0 bases respectively, with 6 bases between them. The CDR3 consists of 12 residues. In nucleotides, the CDR3 is TGTGCCAGCAGCCCTAGCTCCTACGAGCAGTACTTC. Translated, it gives CASSPSSYEQYF.

This sequence joins TRBV30 and TRBJ1-5; D gene uncertain. The CDR3 is 13 residues long. V lost 1 base to trimming and J lost 2 bases, with 6 bases between them. CDR1 and CDR2 from the germline V gene are GTSNPN and SVGIG (reference sequence). The CDR3 coding sequence is TGTGCCTGGAGTGGTCTTGGCAATCAGCCCCAGCATTTT. Protein sequence: CAWSGLGNQPQHF.

V is TRBV7-9 and J is TRBJ2-3, with 8 nucleotides matching TRBD2. Trimming took 3 bases from V and 2 from J; bases not matched to a gene: 4. Germline CDR1 and CDR2: SEHNR and FQNEAQ (reference sequence). This CDR3 is 15 amino acids long. Written as DNA, the CDR3 is TGTGCCAGCAGCTTGGAACTAGCGGACACAGATACGCAGTATTTT. Translation: CASSLELADTDTQYF.